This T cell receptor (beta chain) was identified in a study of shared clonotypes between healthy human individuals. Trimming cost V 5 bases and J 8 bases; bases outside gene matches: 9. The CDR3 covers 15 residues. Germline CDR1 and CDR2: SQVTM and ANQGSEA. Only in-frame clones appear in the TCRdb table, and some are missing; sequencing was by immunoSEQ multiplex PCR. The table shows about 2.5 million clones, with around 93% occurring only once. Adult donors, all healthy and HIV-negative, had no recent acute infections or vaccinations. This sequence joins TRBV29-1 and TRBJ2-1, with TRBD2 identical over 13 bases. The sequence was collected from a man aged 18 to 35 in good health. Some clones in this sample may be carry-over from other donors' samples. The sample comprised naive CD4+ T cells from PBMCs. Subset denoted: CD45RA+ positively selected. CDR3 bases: TGCAGCGTTTCAAGAGGGACTAGCGGGACCCATGAGCAGTTCTTC. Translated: CSVSRGTSGTHEQFF.